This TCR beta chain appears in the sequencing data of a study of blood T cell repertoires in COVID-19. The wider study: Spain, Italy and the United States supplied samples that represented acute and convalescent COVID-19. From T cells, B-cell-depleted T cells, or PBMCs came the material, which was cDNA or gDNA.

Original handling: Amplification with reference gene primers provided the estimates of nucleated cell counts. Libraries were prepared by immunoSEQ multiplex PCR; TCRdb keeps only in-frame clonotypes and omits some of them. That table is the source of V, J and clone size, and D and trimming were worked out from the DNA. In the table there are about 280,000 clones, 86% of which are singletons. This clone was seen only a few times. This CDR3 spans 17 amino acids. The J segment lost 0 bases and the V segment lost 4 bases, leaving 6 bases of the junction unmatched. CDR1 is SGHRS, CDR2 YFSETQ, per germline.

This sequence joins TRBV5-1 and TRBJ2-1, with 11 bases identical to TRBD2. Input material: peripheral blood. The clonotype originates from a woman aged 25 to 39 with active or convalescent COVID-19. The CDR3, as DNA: TGCGCCAGCAGCGTGGGACTAGCGGTCAGCTCCTACAATGAGCAGTTCTTC. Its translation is CASSVGLAVSSYNEQFF.